This T cell receptor beta chain was captured in a study of control samples from healthy donors and cancer patients. This clone was seen a handful of times. From germline, CDR1 is MNHEY and CDR2 SVGEGT. V was trimmed by 0 bases and J by 4 bases, leaving 16 bases between them. CDR3 length equals 17 residues. Repertoires were generated with immunoSEQ multiplex PCR, while TCRdb's copy carries only in-frame clones and drops some. The sample records 100,000 or so clones, roughly four fifths being singletons. What was sequenced was blood. This chain uses TRBV6-2 or TRBV6-3 with TRBJ2-1; D perhaps matches TRBD1 (6 bases). The TCR was taken from a woman aged 55-69 years in good health. This chain's CDR3 is CASSYSGRGRLYNEQFF. In DNA, the CDR3 is TGTGCCAGCAGTTACTCAGGCAGGGGACGGCTTTACAATGAGCAGTTCTTC.